The next 10 T cell receptor beta chains were all read from a single sample in a study of T-cell reconstitution after alpha-beta-depleted transplantation in children. The library targeted TCRbeta and was prepared with unique molecular identifiers. TCRdb fed the PCR reads into MiXCR, producing one record per CDR3 protein. The sample yields fewer than 250,000 distinct CDR3 sequences, around 8% seen once. The sequenced sample was PBMCs, mostly from graft donor cells, obtained 180 days after TCRalphabeta/CD19-depleted stem cell transplant. These receptors all stem from a male patient under 18 who had a stem cell transplant for acute lymphoblastic leukemia, so the T cells may come from the graft donor.

This clonotype has ten or more counts. The chain carries TRBV7-9 and TRBJ2-3; D is unclear. The germline gives CDR1 SEHNR, CDR2 FQNEAQ (reference sequence). This CDR3 has 15 residues. V was pared by 5 bases and J by 4 bases, with 16 bases between. CDR3 in amino acids: CASSLPTGVADTQYF. In DNA, the CDR3 is TGTGCCAGCAGCCTGCCGACGGGTGTGGCAGATACGCAGTATTTT.

This clonotype was counted many times. At one boundary the junction diverges from the germline segment, which might be a read error. The CDR3 spells CASSPQGHSYEQYF. CDR3 in DNA: TGTGCCAGCTCGCCACAGGGGCACTCCTACGAGCAGTACTTC. The genes are TRBV18 and TRBJ2-7; 7 bases are shared with TRBD1. Germline V gives CDR1 KGHSH, CDR2 LQKENI. The length of the CDR3 is 14 residues.

This clonotype was seen repeatedly, ten times or more. The rearrangement joins TRBV7-9 to TRBJ1-3, with unresolved D. The CDR3 consists of 12 residues. From germline, CDR1 is SEHNR and CDR2 FQNEAQ (reference sequence). The ends were cut back, 5 bases at V and 4 bases at J, with 6 bases in the middle. The CDR3: CASSPLGNTIYF. As DNA, the CDR3 is TGTGCCAGCAGCCCCCTCGGAAACACCATATATTTT.

Ten or more counts support this clonotype. The chain employs TRBV10-3 and TRBJ1-6, with a weak D call TRBD1 (5 bases). The CDR3 consists of 15 residues. The V gene lost 6 bases and the J gene lost 9 bases, with 18 bases spanning the gap. Germline CDR1 ENHRY, CDR2 SYGVKD. DNA for the CDR3: TGTGCCATCAGGGCCCCGGGACCGAAAGCTTCACCCCTCCACTTT. Its translation: CAIRAPGPKASPLHF.

The V gene is TRBV19, the J gene TRBJ1-5; 7 bases are shared with TRBD1. The length of the CDR3 is 15 residues. J lost 4 bases, V lost 1 base, and 4 bases had no gene match. Germline lookup yields CDR1 LNHDA and CDR2 SQIVND (reference sequence). CDR3 in DNA: TGTGCCAGTAGTATAGTGACAGGGATTAATCAGCCCCAGCATTTT. Translating gives CASSIVTGINQPQHF.

V gene TRBV19 combines with J gene TRBJ1-5, with D hard to call. Germline CDR1 is LNHDA and CDR2 is SQIVND (reference sequence). The CDR3 sequence is 17 residues long. The V end was cut by 0 bases, the J end by 7 bases, with 19 bases between. This CDR3 is CASSIEGKWGRVQPQHF. The CDR3 nucleotides are TGTGCCAGTAGTATAGAAGGAAAATGGGGTAGGGTCCAGCCCCAGCATTTT.

The chain links TRBV6-5 to TRBJ1-2; the D gene is possibly TRBD1 (6 bases). CDR1 is MNHEY and CDR2 is SVGAGI in the germline V gene. The CDR3 sequence is 13 residues long. Trimming removed 2 bases at V and 8 bases at J, with 12 bases between. The CDR3: CASSYGGSGGYTF. The CDR3 nucleotides are TGTGCCAGCAGTTACGGGGGCTCGGGAGGCTACACCTTC.

This clonotype was seen at least ten times. The chain carries TRBV12-3 or TRBV12-4 and TRBJ1-2; tentatively, D is TRBD1 (5 bases). With 4 bases removed from V and 4 bases from J, the gap between germline ends came to 16 bases. The CDR3 loop spans 15 amino acids. The CDR3 spells CASSSLTDSLYGYTF. DNA of the CDR3: TGTGCCAGCAGTTCCCTTACTGACAGTCTCTATGGCTACACCTTC.

To note about this clonotype: This may come from a read error, since a much larger clone is one base off. The chain uses TRBV6-2 or TRBV6-3 and TRBJ2-7; D unclear. Trimming stripped 7 bases from V and 1 base from J, with 20 bases between. CDR3 size: 16 residues. Germline V gene data show CDR1 as MNHEY and CDR2 as SVGEGT. The CDR3 sequence is CASIPGSAPPSYEQYF. CDR3 bases: TGTGCCAGCATTCCTGGGTCGGCCCCTCCTTCCTACGAGCAGTACTTC.

This clonotype was recorded at least ten times. The rearrangement uses TRBV12-3 or TRBV12-4 and TRBJ2-1, with TRBD2 matching 11 bases. V trimming: 6 bases; J trimming: 3 bases; junction bases outside the gene matches: 10. The CDR3 totals 17 residues. The CDR3 DNA sequence: TGTGCCAGCAGCTACACTAGCGGGGGAACCTTCTACAATGAGCAGTTCTTC. Translation: CASSYTSGGTFYNEQFF.